These 6 T cell receptor beta chains were all obtained from the same sample, sequenced in a study of T cell clonality in common variable immunodeficiency. General study results and limits: In common variable immunodeficiency, TCR beta chains reportedly carried fewer deletions and N-nucleotide insertions.

Their antigens are not known. Profiling relied on immunoSEQ multiplex PCR, and the TCRdb table lists in-frame clones only, not all of them. This repertoire holds tens of thousands of clones, and none appear only once. Material for sequencing was peripheral blood mononuclear cells. These receptors were obtained from a human donor with common variable immunodeficiency.

This clone was counted ten times or more. The observed sequence ends 3 residues before the CDR3 terminus, with the missing tail filled in from the germline J gene. This sequence joins TRBV7-9 and TRBJ1-1; maybe TRBD1 (5 bases). CDR3 length equals 13 residues. CDR1 is SEHNR and CDR2 is FQNEAQ in the germline V gene (reference sequence). Trimming left V 5 bases short and J 0 bases short, with 7 bases between. The DNA read from the CDR3 is TGTGCCAGCAGCACGACAGTGAACACTGAA. It encodes CASSTTVNTE. The full CDR3 is CASSTTVNTEAFF.

The table lists this clone with many counts. The read gets to within 3 residues of the CDR3 end, and the germline J gene fills in the rest. The gene calls are TRBV19 and TRBJ2-1; 8 bases fit TRBD1. This CDR3 has 16 residues. J lost 7 bases, V lost 7 bases, and 15 bases had no gene match. Germline V gene lookup returns CDR1 LNHDA and CDR2 SQIVND (reference sequence). This CDR3 reads CASNRQGSDSMNEQFF. The covered CDR3 bases are TGTGCCAGTAATCGACAGGGGTCCGACTCGATGAATGAG. Looking up the rest from reference TRBV19 and TRBJ2-1 gives the full variable domain: DGGITQSPKYLFRKEGQNVTLSCEQNLNHDAMYWYRQDPGQGLRLIYYSQIVNDFQKGDIAEGYSVSREKKESFPLTVTSAQKNPTAFYLCASNRQGSDSMNEQFFGPGTRLTVL.

In its sample, this clone was seen many times. The DNA ends 3 residues before the CDR3 does, and the rest of the CDR3 is filled in from the germline J gene. This chain uses TRBV6-1 with TRBJ2-3; TRBD2 is a possible D gene (7 bases). There are 16 residues in the CDR3. Trimming stripped 1 base from V and 6 bases from J, with 17 bases between. Germline V CDR1 and CDR2: MNHNS, SASEGT. The CDR3 DNA, read in part, is TGTGCCAGCAGTGAAGGGCAGGGAGGGGGTAGGGATACG. Translation gives CASSEGQGGGRDT. The entire CDR3 reads CASSEGQGGGRDTQYF.

This clone was recorded a few times. The CDR3 goes on 3 residues after the read ends, and that part is filled in from the germline J gene. The rearrangement uses TRBV7-3 and TRBJ1-6; TRBD1 is a possible D gene (5 bases). V lost 0 bases to trimming and J lost 10 bases, with 7 bases between them. Germline lookup yields CDR1 SGHTA and CDR2 FQGTGA. This CDR3 has 13 amino acids. The CDR3 spells CASSLTQDSPLHF. CDR3 bases read: TGTGCCAGCAGCTTAACACAGGACTCACCC.

This clone was recorded at least ten times. The CDR3 end falls 3 residues outside the read, so it is completed with the germline J gene. The J gene is TRBJ2-3, the V gene TRBV2; D perhaps matches TRBD2 (6 bases). V lost 6 bases and J 5 bases, leaving 21 bases between the germline ends. Germline V gene sequence: CDR1 SNHLY, CDR2 FYNNEI. The CDR3 spans 16 residues. The CDR3 sequence: CASSLSGRTKVDTQYF. The sequenced CDR3 bases are TGTGCCAGCAGCCTTTCGGGACGGACTAAGGTAGATACG.

This clone was seen more than once but under ten times. The read ends 3 residues early relative to the CDR3; the germline J gene fills the gap. The chain links TRBV10-3 to TRBJ2-7; D is undetermined. CDR1 and CDR2 (germline): ENHRY, SYGVKD. The V and J ends lost 0 bases and 6 bases respectively, with 12 bases between them. This CDR3 has 14 residues. The chain's CDR3 is CAISESGRAGEQYF. CDR3 bases read: TGTGCCATCAGTGAGTCAGGTAGGGCAGGCGAG.